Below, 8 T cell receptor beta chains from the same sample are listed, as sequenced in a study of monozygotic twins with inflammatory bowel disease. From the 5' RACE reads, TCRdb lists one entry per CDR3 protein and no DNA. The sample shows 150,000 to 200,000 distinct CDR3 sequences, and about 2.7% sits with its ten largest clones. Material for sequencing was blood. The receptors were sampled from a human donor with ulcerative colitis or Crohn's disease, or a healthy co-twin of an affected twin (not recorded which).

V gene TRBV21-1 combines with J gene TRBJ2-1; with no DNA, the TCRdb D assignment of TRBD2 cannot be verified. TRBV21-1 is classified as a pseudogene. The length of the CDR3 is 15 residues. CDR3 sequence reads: CASSKSSGRAGEQFF.

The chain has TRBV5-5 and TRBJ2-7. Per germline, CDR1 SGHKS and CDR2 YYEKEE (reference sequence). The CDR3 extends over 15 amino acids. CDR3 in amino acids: CASSLGLRRDYEQYF.

The CDR3 reads CGSSDSYEQYF. V is TRBV20-1 and J is TRBJ2-7. The germline V gene has CDR1 DFQATT and CDR2 SNEGSKA (reference sequence). The length of the CDR3 is 11 residues.

The CDR3 sequence is CASSLRRGGEKLFF. The chain recombines TRBV12-3 or TRBV12-4 with TRBJ1-4; TCRdb picks TRBD1, but there is no DNA to check that call. The CDR3 covers 14 residues.

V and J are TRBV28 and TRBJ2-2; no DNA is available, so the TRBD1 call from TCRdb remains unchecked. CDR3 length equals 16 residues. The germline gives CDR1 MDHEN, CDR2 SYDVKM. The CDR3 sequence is CASSIWGQGVSGELFF. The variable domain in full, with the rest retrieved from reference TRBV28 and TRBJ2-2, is DVKVTQSSRYLVKRTGEKVFLECVQDMDHENMFWYRQDPGLGLRLIYFSYDVKMKEKGDIPEGYSVSREKKERFSLILESASTNQTSMYLCASSIWGQGVSGELFFGEGSRLTVL.

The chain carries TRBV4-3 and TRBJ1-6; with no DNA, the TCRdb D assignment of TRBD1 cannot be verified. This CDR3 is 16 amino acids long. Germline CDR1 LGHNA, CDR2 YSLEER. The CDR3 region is CASSQDTARGGSPLHF.

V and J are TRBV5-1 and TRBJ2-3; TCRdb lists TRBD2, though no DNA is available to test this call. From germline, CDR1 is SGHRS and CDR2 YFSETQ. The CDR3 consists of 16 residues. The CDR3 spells CASSIIAGGNGDTQYF.

This CDR3 reads CASSPSGGRNTGELFF. The V call is TRBV28, the J call TRBJ2-2; TCRdb returns TRBD1, unconfirmable since there is no DNA. The CDR3 loop spans 16 amino acids. Germline lookup yields CDR1 MDHEN and CDR2 SYDVKM.